These 32 T cell receptor beta chains share one sample of origin, sequenced in a study of T cell repertoires in aging, cancer and after chemotherapy. Amplification of TCR beta used genomic DNA extracted from peripheral blood. TRB rearrangements spanning V, D and J were amplified using mixed TRB-A/B primers. TCRdb re-called the multiplex PCR reads through MiXCR, storing one row per CDR3 protein. The sample lists roughly 5,200 distinct CDR3 sequences; more than 25% were seen once. The sequenced sample was blood. The receptors shown here come from a human donor in good health.

DNA for the CDR3: TGTGCCAGCAGTTTCGAGGTTACGGGTCCATTCAGGACCGGGGAGCTGTTTTTT. This translates into CASSFEVTGPFRTGELFF. This rearrangement joins TRBV27 to TRBJ2-2, with D unclear. This CDR3 has 18 amino acids. Germline values: CDR1 MNHEY, CDR2 SMNVEV (reference sequence). V shed 3 bases and J shed 5 bases, with 22 bases lying between them.

The sample holds a few counts of this clonotype. This chain connects TRBV6-2 or TRBV6-3 to TRBJ1-1, with D possibly TRBD1 on 6 matching bases. The CDR3 extends over 16 amino acids. CDR1 MNHEY and CDR2 SVGEGT come from the germline V gene. V lost 1 base, J lost 1 base, and 13 bases lay in between. CDR3 DNA: TGTGCCAGCAGTTACTACCGGGGGCCAGGGAACACTGAAGCTTTCTTT. Residues: CASSYYRGPGNTEAFF.

Remarks on this clonotype: Sequence at one end of the junction differs from germline and may be a read error. This chain joins TRBV5-6 and TRBJ1-1; D is perhaps TRBD1 (6 bases). This CDR3 is built from 17 residues. CDR1 and CDR2 from the germline V gene are SGHDT and YYEEEE. This CDR3 is CASSGTRGGVGDTEAFF. CDR3 nucleotides: TGTGCCAGCAGCGGAACAAGGGGCGGCGTTGGGGACACTGAGGCTTTCTTT.

This clonotype is large (0.1 to 1%) within its sample. The chain uses TRBV29-1 and TRBJ2-1; TRBD2 matches at 7 bases. The germline CDR1 and CDR2 sequences are SQVTM and ANQGSEA. This CDR3 spans 16 amino acids. The trim removed 0 bases at V and 2 bases at J, leaving 7 bases unmatched. Here the CDR3 DNA reads TGCAGCGTTGAAGAGTCGGGGAGGGCGGCCTACAATGAGCAGTTCTTC. This gives the protein CSVEESGRAAYNEQFF.

This clonotype was detected a few times. The chain has TRBV6-1 and TRBJ1-6; D may be TRBD1 (5 bases). V was pared by 0 bases and J by 0 bases, with 9 bases between. The length of the CDR3 is 17 residues. The germline gives CDR1 MNHNS, CDR2 SASEGT. CDR3 protein: CASSEAGGSSYNSPLHF. For the CDR3, the DNA is TGTGCCAGCAGTGAAGCGGGGGGGAGCTCCTATAATTCACCCCTCCACTTT.

This clonotype has just a few counts. This chain connects TRBV10-3 to TRBJ1-3; 10 bases match TRBD1. J lost 2 bases, V lost 0 bases, and 4 bases had no gene match. The CDR3 is 17 residues long. The germline CDR1 and CDR2 sequences are ENHRY and SYGVKD. The CDR3 DNA sequence: TGTGCCATCAGTGAGTCGACCGGGACAGGGGCTGGAAACACCATATATTTT. It translates to CAISESTGTGAGNTIYF.

CDR3 DNA sequence: TGTGCCAGCAGTTTATTATCGGTAAATGAGCAGTTCTTC. Translation: CASSLLSVNEQFF. The chain recombines TRBV12-3 or TRBV12-4 with TRBJ2-1; D gene unclear. With 2 bases removed from V and 7 bases from J, the gap between germline ends came to 9 bases. This CDR3 is 13 amino acids long.

Within the sample, this clonotype is large. The genes are TRBV19 and TRBJ2-3, with 7 bases fitting TRBD1. The germline CDR1 and CDR2 sequences are LNHDA and SQIVND (reference sequence). The CDR3 consists of 14 residues. The V gene end was trimmed by 9 bases and the J gene end by 6 bases; junction bases not matched to a gene: 12. CDR3 region: CASNRGSPWDTQYF. The DNA of the CDR3 is TGTGCCAGCAACAGGGGATCACCCTGGGATACGCAGTATTTT.

The sample holds a few counts of this clonotype. The J gene is TRBJ2-1, the V gene TRBV6-1; no reliable D call. V was trimmed by 7 bases and J by 1 base, leaving 14 bases between them. Germline CDR1 is MNHNS and CDR2 is SASEGT. This CDR3 has 15 amino acids. As DNA, the CDR3 is TGTGCCAGCACCGCTGGGGTTTTTTCCTACAATGAGCAGTTCTTC. Translation: CASTAGVFSYNEQFF.

The V and J genes are TRBV6-2 or TRBV6-3 and TRBJ2-1; TRBD2 agrees at 12 bases. Germline CDR1 is MNHEY and CDR2 is SVGEGT. The V gene end was trimmed by 0 bases and the J gene end by 4 bases; junction bases not matched to a gene: 7. The CDR3 loop spans 18 amino acids. CDR3 nucleotide sequence: TGTGCCAGCAGTTACTCCGATACGACTAGCGGGAGTTACAATGAGCAGTTCTTC. This encodes CASSYSDTTSGSYNEQFF.

The chain couples TRBV10-3 to TRBJ1-5, with D unresolved. Trimming shortened V by 2 bases and J by 3 bases, and 5 bases separated the two germline ends. From germline, CDR1 is ENHRY and CDR2 SYGVKD. The CDR3 length is 13 residues. The CDR3: CAISEGVNQPQHF. The DNA of the CDR3 is TGTGCCATCAGTGAGGGGGTCAATCAGCCCCAGCATTTT.

This sequence joins TRBV13 and TRBJ2-5; D is possibly TRBD1 (5 bases). Per the germline V gene, CDR1 is PRHDT and CDR2 is FYEKMQ (reference sequence). V was clipped by 5 bases and J by 0 bases, with 16 bases between them. CDR3 length: 16 amino acids. The CDR3 sequence is CASSPTTTVNQETQYF. The CDR3 coding sequence is TGTGCCAGCAGCCCCACTACGACAGTAAACCAAGAGACCCAGTACTTC. Variable domain in full (rest from reference TRBV13 and TRBJ2-5): AAGVIQSPRHLIKEKRETATLKCYPIPRHDTVYWYQQGPGQDPQFLISFYEKMQSDKGSIPDRFSAQQFSDYHSELNMSSLELGDSALYFCASSPTTTVNQETQYFGPGTRLLVL.

V is TRBV19 and J is TRBJ1-5; D unclear. V was trimmed by 0 bases and J by 0 bases, leaving 15 bases between them. The CDR3 contains 18 residues. CDR1 and CDR2 (germline): LNHDA, SQIVND (reference sequence). CDR3 in amino acids: CASSIEPAVDYSNQPQHF. The CDR3 DNA is TGTGCCAGTAGTATAGAACCGGCAGTTGATTATAGCAATCAGCCCCAGCATTTT.

Judged by abundance, this clonotype is medium-sized. Sequence at one end of the junction differs from germline and may be a read error. The chain has TRBV12-3 or TRBV12-4 and TRBJ2-7, with TRBD2 matching over 12 bases. The CDR3 is made up of 14 amino acids. The CDR3 reads CASSLAGGPYEQYF. The CDR3 nucleotides are TGTGCCAGCAGTCTAGCGGGAGGGCCCTACGAGCAGTACTTC.

This clonotype was seen a single time. This chain joins TRBV29-1 and TRBJ1-4; TRBD1 agrees at 12 bases. The CDR3 covers 16 residues. The germline CDR1 and CDR2 sequences are SQVTM and ANQGSEA. V lost 4 bases, J lost 2 bases, and 5 bases stayed unmatched. CDR3: CSVAYGTGGTNEKLFF. The CDR3 DNA reads TGCAGCGTTGCTTATGGGACAGGGGGCACTAATGAAAAACTGTTTTTT.

Judged by abundance, this clonotype is medium-sized. The gene calls are TRBV27 and TRBJ2-7; 9 bases are shared with TRBD2. After removal of 2 bases from V and 3 bases from J, the junction contained 5 bases not matched to a gene. The CDR3 is 15 amino acids. CDR1 and CDR2 (germline): MNHEY, SMNVEV (reference sequence). The CDR3, as DNA: TGTGCCAGCAGTTTAGGCCTAGCGGGGCGCTACGAGCAGTACTTC. This gives the protein CASSLGLAGRYEQYF.

V usage is TRBV5-1 and J usage is TRBJ2-2; D unresolved. From germline, CDR1 is SGHRS and CDR2 YFSETQ. Between the trimmed V and J ends, which lost 2 bases and 6 bases, there was a span of 20 bases. CDR3 length equals 17 residues. CDR3 sequence reads: CASSFAPPGRVAGELFF. As DNA, the CDR3 is TGCGCCAGCAGCTTCGCCCCCCCAGGCCGAGTGGCCGGGGAGCTGTTTTTT. The whole variable domain, filled in from reference TRBV5-1 and TRBJ2-2, reads KAGVTQTPRYLIKTRGQQVTLSCSPISGHRSVSWYQQTPGQGLQFLFEYFSETQRNKGNFPGRFSGRQFSNSRSEMNVSTLELGDSALYLCASSFAPPGRVAGELFFGEGSRLTVL.

This clonotype was seen a handful of times. The chain couples TRBV7-9 to TRBJ1-2; no definite D call. The V gene lost 1 base and the J gene lost 5 bases, with 8 bases spanning the gap. The germline gives CDR1 SEHNR, CDR2 FQNEAQ (reference sequence). This CDR3 region has 13 residues. This CDR3 is CASSLDSVYGYTF. In DNA form, the CDR3 reads TGTGCCAGCAGCTTAGATTCGGTATATGGCTACACCTTC.

In its sample, this clonotype is medium-sized. The CDR3 sequence is CASSNGQGRAPLHF. The CDR3, as DNA: TGTGCCAGCAGTAACGGACAGGGGAGGGCACCCCTCCACTTT. V gene TRBV6-1 combines with J gene TRBJ1-6; 9 bases match TRBD1. This CDR3 spans 14 amino acids. Trimming removed 5 bases from V and 11 bases from J; junction bases left unmatched: 7. Germline V lookup: CDR1 MNHNS, CDR2 SASEGT.

By its share, this clonotype is medium-sized. The genes are TRBV30 and TRBJ2-7; D is unclear. The CDR3 is made up of 12 amino acids. V was clipped by 0 bases and J by 0 bases, with 3 bases between them. Per the germline V gene, CDR1 is GTSNPN and CDR2 is SVGIG (reference sequence). The CDR3: CAWSVSSYEQYF. CDR3 sequence (DNA): TGTGCCTGGAGTGTTAGCTCCTACGAGCAGTACTTC.

By share, this clonotype counts as medium-sized. This chain joins TRBV13 and TRBJ1-4; unclear D gene. The CDR3 is 15 amino acids. The germline gives CDR1 PRHDT, CDR2 FYEKMQ (reference sequence). V lost 5 bases and J lost 3, with 13 bases in between. The DNA of the CDR3 is TGTGCCAGCAGCCCCGCCGGGGAGTCTAATGAAAAACTGTTTTTT. This sequence encodes CASSPAGESNEKLFF.

The V call is TRBV30, the J call TRBJ1-1; D ambiguous. The CDR3 runs to 11 residues. CDR1 GTSNPN and CDR2 SVGIG come from the germline V gene (reference sequence). V was cut by 5 bases and J by 2 bases, with 6 bases left in between. CDR3 region: CAWGPNTEAFF. CDR3 bases: TGTGCCTGGGGACCAAACACTGAAGCTTTCTTT.

This clonotype is medium-sized (0.01 to 0.1%). V is TRBV12-3 or TRBV12-4 and J is TRBJ2-2; the D is unclear. The CDR3 covers 13 residues. Trimming removed 2 bases from V and 5 bases from J, with 6 bases in between. The CDR3 region has the DNA TGTGCCAGCAGTTTATTGGGAACCGGGGAGCTGTTTTTT. Translation gives CASSLLGTGELFF.

With regard to this clonotype: Just one base apart from a much larger clone, this may be a read error. The chain recombines TRBV5-4 with TRBJ2-1, with 11 positions matching TRBD1. The V gene's germline CDR1 is SGHNT and CDR2 YYREEE (reference sequence). The CDR3 length is 19 residues. V dropped 6 bases and J dropped 5; count of bases not matched to a gene: 19. CDR3 in DNA: TGTGCCAGCAACTCGGATGGGACAGGGGGGTCACTCCGTCACAATGAGCAGTTCTTC. Amino acid sequence: CASNSDGTGGSLRHNEQFF. The full variable domain, rest sourced from reference TRBV5-4 and TRBJ2-1, is ETGVTQSPTHLIKTRGQQVTLRCSSQSGHNTVSWYQQALGQGPQFIFQYYREEENGRGNFPPRFSGLQFPNYSSELNVNALELDDSALYLCASNSDGTGGSLRHNEQFFGPGTRLTVL.

The rearrangement uses TRBV11-1 and TRBJ2-5, with TRBD2 as a possible D gene (5 bases). V was pared by 2 bases and J by 4 bases, with 14 bases between. The germline CDR1 and CDR2 sequences are SGHAT and FQDESV (reference sequence). The CDR3 is 15 amino acids. DNA for the CDR3: TGTGCCAGCAGCTTAAGGTACCCTGAGGGAGAGACCCAGTACTTC. Translation gives CASSLRYPEGETQYF.

In its sample, this clonotype is medium-sized. The chain is built from TRBV27 and TRBJ2-3, with TRBD1 matching over 9 bases. The CDR3 contains 15 residues. The germline V gene encodes CDR1 MNHEY and CDR2 SMNVEV (reference sequence). V lost 3 bases and J lost 3; bases outside the gene matches: 4. The CDR3 here is CASSLLTGGTDTQYF. The CDR3 nucleotides read TGTGCCAGCAGTTTGTTGACAGGGGGTACAGATACGCAGTATTTT.

V gene TRBV27 combines with J gene TRBJ1-6; TRBD1 matches at 7 bases. The CDR3 is made up of 15 amino acids. Germline assignment: CDR1 MNHEY and CDR2 SMNVEV (reference sequence). J was trimmed by 7 bases and V by 6 bases; bases with no gene match: 9. CDR3: CASSPPGGYNSPLHF. DNA for the CDR3: TGTGCCAGCAGCCCACCAGGGGGGTACAATTCACCCCTCCACTTT.

The chain couples TRBV7-9 to TRBJ2-7; D may be TRBD2 (5 bases). Trimming took 4 bases from V and 6 from J, leaving 13 bases between them. The CDR3 runs to 13 residues. The germline V gene has CDR1 SEHNR and CDR2 FQNEAQ (reference sequence). CDR3 residues: CASSSGSAGEQYF. DNA for the CDR3: TGTGCCAGCAGCTCGGGGTCGGCGGGCGAGCAGTACTTC.

V usage is TRBV6-6 and J usage is TRBJ2-2; 7 bases are shared with TRBD1. J lost 4 bases, V lost 1 base, and 9 bases had no gene match. CDR3 length: 17 residues. Germline CDR1 reads MNHNY; CDR2 reads SVGAGI (reference sequence). The CDR3 DNA reads as TGTGCCAGCAGTTACTATCTTGGGCCAGGGGGCACCGGGGAGCTGTTTTTT. Translated: CASSYYLGPGGTGELFF.

In its sample, this clonotype ranks as medium-sized. This sequence joins TRBV6-1 and TRBJ1-6; no firm D call. There are 15 residues in the CDR3. Trimming shortened V by 7 bases and J by 7 bases, and 17 bases separated the two germline ends. CDR1 and CDR2 from the germline V gene are MNHNS and SASEGT. CDR3 in amino acids: CASTPFRQANSPLHF. Here the CDR3 DNA reads TGTGCCAGCACCCCGTTTCGGCAGGCCAATTCACCCCTCCACTTT.

This clonotype rates as medium-sized (0.01 to 0.1%). The chain employs TRBV6-5 and TRBJ2-3; 7 bases agree with TRBD1. CDR3 size: 14 residues. J was trimmed by 2 bases and V by 7 bases; bases with no gene match: 6. Germline V gives CDR1 MNHEY, CDR2 SVGAGI. Here the CDR3 reads CASTQGQITDTQYF. The CDR3 coding sequence is TGTGCCAGCACTCAGGGACAGATCACAGATACGCAGTATTTT.

A word on this clonotype: A junction boundary mismatches the germline segment, possibly from a read error. The chain is built from TRBV6-5 and TRBJ2-7; no reliable D call. CDR3 length: 12 amino acids. Germline-derived CDR1 and CDR2 are MNHEY and SVGAGI. CDR3 protein: CASSDSYYEKYF. The CDR3 coding sequence is TGTGCCAGCAGTGACTCTTACTACGAGAAGTACTTC.